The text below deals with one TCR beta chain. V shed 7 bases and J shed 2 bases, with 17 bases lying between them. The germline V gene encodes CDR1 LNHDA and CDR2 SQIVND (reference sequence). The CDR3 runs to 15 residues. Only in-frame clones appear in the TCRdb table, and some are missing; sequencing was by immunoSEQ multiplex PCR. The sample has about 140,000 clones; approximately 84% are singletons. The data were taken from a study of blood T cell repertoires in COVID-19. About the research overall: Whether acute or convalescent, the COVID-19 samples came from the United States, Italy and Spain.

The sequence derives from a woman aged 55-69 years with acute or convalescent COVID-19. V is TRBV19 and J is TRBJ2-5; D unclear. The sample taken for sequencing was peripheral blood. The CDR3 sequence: CASNVGGLRQETQYF. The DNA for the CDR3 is TGTGCCAGTAACGTTGGTGGCCTGAGGCAAGAGACCCAGTACTTC.